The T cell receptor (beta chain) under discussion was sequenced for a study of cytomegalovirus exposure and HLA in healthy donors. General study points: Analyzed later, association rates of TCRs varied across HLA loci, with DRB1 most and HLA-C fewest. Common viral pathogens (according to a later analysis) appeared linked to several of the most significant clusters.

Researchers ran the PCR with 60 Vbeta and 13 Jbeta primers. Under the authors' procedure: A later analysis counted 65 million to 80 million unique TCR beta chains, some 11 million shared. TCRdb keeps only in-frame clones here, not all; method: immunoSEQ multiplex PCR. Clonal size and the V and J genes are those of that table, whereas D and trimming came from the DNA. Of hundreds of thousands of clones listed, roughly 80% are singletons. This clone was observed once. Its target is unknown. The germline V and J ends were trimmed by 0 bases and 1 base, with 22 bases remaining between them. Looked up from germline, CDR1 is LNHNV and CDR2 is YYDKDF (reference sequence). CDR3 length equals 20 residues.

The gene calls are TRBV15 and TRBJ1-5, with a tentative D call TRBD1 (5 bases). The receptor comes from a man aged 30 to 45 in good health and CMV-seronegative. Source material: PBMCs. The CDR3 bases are TGTGCCACCAGCAGAGACGCAATTTTCAGGGTAATTAAGAGCAATCAGCCCCAGCATTTT. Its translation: CATSRDAIFRVIKSNQPQHF. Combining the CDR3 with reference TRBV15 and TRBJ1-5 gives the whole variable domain DAMVIQNPRYQVTQFGKPVTLSCSQTLNHNVMYWYQQKSSQAPKLLFHYYDKDFNNEADTPDNFQSRRPNTSFCFLDIRSPGLGDTAMYLCATSRDAIFRVIKSNQPQHFGDGTRLSIL.